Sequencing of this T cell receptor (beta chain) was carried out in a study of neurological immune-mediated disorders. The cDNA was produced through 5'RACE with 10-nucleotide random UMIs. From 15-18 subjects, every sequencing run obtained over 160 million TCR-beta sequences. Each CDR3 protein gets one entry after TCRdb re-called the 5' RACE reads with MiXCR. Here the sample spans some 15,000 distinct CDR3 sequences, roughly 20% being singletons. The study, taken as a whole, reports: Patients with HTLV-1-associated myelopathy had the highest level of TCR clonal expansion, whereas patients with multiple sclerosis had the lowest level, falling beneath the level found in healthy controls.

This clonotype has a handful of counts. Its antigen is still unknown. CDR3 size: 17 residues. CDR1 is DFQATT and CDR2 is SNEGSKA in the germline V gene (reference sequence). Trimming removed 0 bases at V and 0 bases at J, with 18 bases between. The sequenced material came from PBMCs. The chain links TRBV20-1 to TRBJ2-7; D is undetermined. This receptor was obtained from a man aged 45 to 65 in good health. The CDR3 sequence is CSARDQWSARPSYEQYF. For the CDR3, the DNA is TGCAGTGCTAGAGATCAATGGTCAGCGCGACCCTCCTACGAGCAGTACTTC.